This TCR beta chain was found in a study of T-cell reconstitution after alpha-beta-depleted transplantation in children. Study results and limitations: Most T-cell counts and diversity one year after the transplant came from T cells that were newly produced. Several hundred expanded graft clones reportedly supplied alpha-beta T cells about two months after transplant.

TCRbeta library construction was performed incorporating unique molecular identifiers. A single record per CDR3 protein comes from TCRdb applying MiXCR to the PCR reads. The sample has 77,000 or so distinct CDR3 sequences; approximately 18% are singletons. Germline trimming cut 6 bases from V and 1 base from J; bases unmatched to any gene: 10. Germline values: CDR1 ENHRY, CDR2 SYGVKD. The CDR3 has 16 amino acids. Remarks on this clonotype: Its antigen is as yet unknown.

The input for sequencing was PBMCs, mostly from graft donor cells, taken 360 days after TCRalphabeta/CD19-depleted stem cell transplant. The rearrangement links TRBV10-3 to TRBJ2-7; 9 nucleotides align to TRBD1. The sequence was collected from a male patient aged 2 to 9 who had a stem cell transplant for acute lymphoblastic leukemia, so the T cells may come from the graft donor. CDR3 loop: CAISKLGTGNSYEQYF. The CDR3 coding sequence is TGTGCCATCAGCAAACTTGGGACAGGGAATTCCTACGAGCAGTACTTC.